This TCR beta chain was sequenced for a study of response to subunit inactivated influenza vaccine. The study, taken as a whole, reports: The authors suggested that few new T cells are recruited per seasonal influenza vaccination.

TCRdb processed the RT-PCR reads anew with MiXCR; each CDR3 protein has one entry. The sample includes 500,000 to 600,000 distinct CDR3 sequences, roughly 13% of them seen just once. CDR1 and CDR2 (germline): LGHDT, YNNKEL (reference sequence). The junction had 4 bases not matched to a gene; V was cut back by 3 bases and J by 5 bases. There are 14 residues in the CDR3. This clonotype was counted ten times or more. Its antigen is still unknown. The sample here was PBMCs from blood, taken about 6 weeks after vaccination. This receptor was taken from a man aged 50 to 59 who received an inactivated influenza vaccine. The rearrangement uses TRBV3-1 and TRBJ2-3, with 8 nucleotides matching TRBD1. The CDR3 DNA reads TGTGCCAGCAGCCAGGACAGGGCCAGAGATACGCAGTATTTT. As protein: CASSQDRARDTQYF.